The sequence of this TCR beta chain was determined in a study of shared clonotypes between healthy human individuals (dated by TCRdb to about 2020). Some background on the complete study: A few men and a couple of women, aged 18 to 49 years, made up the cohort. For each donor, CD4 naive and CD4 memory were each run on three plates, CD8 naive on two plates, and CD8 memory on one plate. To estimate repertoire size and how much clonotypes are shared between individuals, the study performed deep sequencing of blood TCR repertoires from five healthy adults. Leukapheresis yielded between about 0.8 and 9.5 billion PBMCs per donor. To increase sequencing depth and limit assay-specific biases, different laboratories used diverse techniques to prepare libraries and sequence TCR repertoires.

The study at large found these results: Rarefaction of sorted-subset datasets indicated incomplete sequencing despite the large sequencing depth. The small number of donors limited the genetic and exposure-history diversity represented. Based on pairwise subsampling, the degree of clonotype sharing among donors was expected to be affected by sequencing depth. Sampling was restricted to blood, and TCR repertoires in tissue are likely to differ from TCR repertoires in blood. Compared with non-shared clonotypes, clonotypes shared by all four sorted-subset donors had higher generation probabilities. Naive subsets generally had larger estimated clonotype richness than memory subsets did. When a handful of donors were compared, the shared fraction of clonotypes was about 5% for naive CD4, 3.5% to 4% for naive CD8, 2% to 2.5% for memory CD4, and around 0.4% for memory CD8.

Using the deep immunoSEQ assay, multiplex PCR amplified TCR CDR3 regions from genomic DNA. Extracted genomic DNA from each cell subset was distributed evenly across all wells of several immunoSEQ 96-well plates, and each plate was treated as a replicate. For sorted subsets, each replicate PCR was loaded with around 220 ng genomic DNA, equivalent to roughly 30,000 T cell genomes. Purified libraries were measured with a Qubit 3.0 fluorometer, size-checked on a Bioanalyzer 2100, and measured again with the KAPA Library Quantification kit. Each immunoSEQ 96-well plate was sequenced on its own single-read 150-cycle Illumina NextSeq 550 flow cell. In the authors' own workflow: The immunoSEQ output contained only junctional sequences without quality scores, so filtering could not match that applied to full-length reads. To assign V/J genes and CDR3, sequences were annotated against IMGT germline references using PyIR, a Python wrapper for IgBLAST v1.9. Any read was removed if the V/J assignment was weak (E-value above 1e-6), the CDR3 was missing, or the read contained stop codons, out-of-frame junctions, or ambiguous translated residues. V3J clonotypes were defined as sequences sharing an identical inferred V gene, J gene, and CDR3 amino acid sequence. Percentage overlap between repertoires was calculated by dividing the number of shared unique clonotypes by the size of the smaller repertoire. RTK rarefaction, the Chao1 estimator, and Recon v2.1 estimates of unobserved clonotypes were used to assess repertoire richness. OLGA was used to compute generation probabilities for all TCRbeta clonotypes that the gDNA method yielded from a handful of donors. TCRdb took this table from immuneACCESS and kept in-frame rearrangements with V and J called. Such tables lack part of the clones; where checked against another copy, unresolved V genes explain under half of the gap, and the rest is unexplained. That table gives V, J and clone size, and the DNA gave D and trimming. Here the sample has about 1.5 million clones; 95% to 99% occur a single time. Jointly, the top ten make up 0.45% of the sample.

Healthy HIV-negative adults with no recently reported acute infections or vaccinations were included as donors. Only Caucasian adults living in Nashville, Tennessee, USA were represented among the donors. CD4+ T cells were enriched through magnetic negative selection, after which naive cells were positively selected on CD45RA and the remaining negative fraction served as the memory subset. Blood was collected by leukapheresis, and PBMCs were isolated by Ficoll-Histopaque density gradient centrifugation and then cryopreserved in liquid nitrogen vapor phase. Purity and quantity of every magnetically sorted T cell population were checked by analytical flow cytometry. From each sorted fraction, genomic DNA was isolated and quantified by UV absorbance on a Nanodrop 2000c. Worth noting for this clone: The antigen this receptor binds is unknown. No base quality information exists; no much larger clone differs at one position.

V drops 4 bases and J drops 4 bases, leaving 14 bases in between. CDR1 is given as SGHRS and CDR2 as YFSETQ, both from the germline V gene. Reading from cysteine to phenylalanine, the CDR3 counts 14 amino acids. Left in the record is the CDR3 DNA by itself, 42 bases read in frame from the first base. The chain is assembled from TRBV5-1 and TRBJ2-5; the D call could be TRBD1 or TRBD2, with each sharing 5 bases. Material for sequencing was naive CD4+ T cells sorted from blood. Sample cell subset or site, as interpreted from the label and publication: CD45RA+ positively selected. This TCR was recovered from a man aged 25-40 years in good health. The nucleotide sequence reads as follows: TGCGCCAGCAGCAGGGGAGAGGGCGGAGAGACCCAGTACTTC. Its product reads: CASSRGEGGETQYF.